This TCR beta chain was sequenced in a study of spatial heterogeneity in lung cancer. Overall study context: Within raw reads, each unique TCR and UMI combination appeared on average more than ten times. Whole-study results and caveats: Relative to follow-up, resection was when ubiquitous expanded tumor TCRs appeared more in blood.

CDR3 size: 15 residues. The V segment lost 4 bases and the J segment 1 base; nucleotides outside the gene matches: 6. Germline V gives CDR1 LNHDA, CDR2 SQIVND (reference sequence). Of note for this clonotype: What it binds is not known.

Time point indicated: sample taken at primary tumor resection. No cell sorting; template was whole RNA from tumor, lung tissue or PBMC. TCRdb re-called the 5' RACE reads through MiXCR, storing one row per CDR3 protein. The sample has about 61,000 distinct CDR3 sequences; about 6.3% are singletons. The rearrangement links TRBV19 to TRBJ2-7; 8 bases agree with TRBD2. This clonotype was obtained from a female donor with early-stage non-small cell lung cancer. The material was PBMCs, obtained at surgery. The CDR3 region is CASSSTSGSSYEQYF. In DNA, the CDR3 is TGTGCCAGTAGTAGTACTAGCGGTTCTTCCTACGAGCAGTACTTC. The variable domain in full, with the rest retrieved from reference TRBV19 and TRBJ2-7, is DGGITQSPKYLFRKEGQNVTLSCEQNLNHDAMYWYRQDPGQGLRLIYYSQIVNDFQKGDIAEGYSVSREKKESFPLTVTSAQKNPTAFYLCASSSTSGSSYEQYFGPGTRLTVT.